The sequence of this T cell receptor beta chain was determined in a study of cytomegalovirus exposure and HLA in healthy donors (dated by TCRdb to 2015 to 2018). Concerning the study at large: An earlier analysis of under 600 of the donors reported 250 to 350 Gb of sequence data and around 120 million unique TCR beta sequences from about 180 million T cells. Approximately 300 gigabases of sequencing data and 70 million to 100 million unique TCR sequences made up an early release that covered 640 HLA-typed donors. Among the roughly 400 genotyped donors, around 81% belonged to the genetic ancestry cluster associated with self-reported Caucasian donors. The study aimed to test whether cataloging public T cell receptors could reveal signatures of past pathogen exposure. The study profiled the T cell repertoires of about 640 subjects by immunosequencing and related them to cytomegalovirus serostatus. Along with the roughly 670-subject first cohort, a separate validation cohort of 120 different subjects was used. To predict cytomegalovirus infection status, the study brought together high-throughput TCR immunosequencing, statistical association of individual TCRs with disease status, and machine learning. A later analysis re-examined previously published TCR beta repertoires from more than 600 donors and added high-resolution HLA genotyping to investigate patterns of TCR occurrence. Rather than drawing on any new phenotypic data, the later analysis identified candidate immune exposures from TCR beta sequences and the way those sequences occurred across donors. In an earlier analysis of 587 of the donors, high-throughput TCR beta sequencing was used to judge whether each TCR beta V gene segment behaved as functional or pseudogenic. Donor age, sex, ethnicity and CMV serostatus were collected together with the repertoire data. Genome-wide SNP genotypes for about 65% of the roughly 700 donors were used in a later genetic analysis, which treated that subset as a discovery cohort. All discovery cohort repertoires had been generated on a single sequencing platform. Both class I and class II loci were covered by HLA typing, at four-digit resolution. The number of typed donors differed by locus: about 629-640 for A, B, C, DRB1 and DQB1; 500 to 550 for DQA1; 606 for DPA1; and some 470 for DPB1. About five DR-DQ haplotypes were handled as single units for association and clustering, since linkage in the cohort was strong. On average, around 240,000 unique TCR beta nucleotide sequences were sequenced per donor among 350 to 400 genotyped donors of the cohort, with about 19% of those sequences being non-productive.

The library was prepared using the immunoSEQ multiplex PCR assay. The multiplex PCR relied on a mix of 60 forward primers for TCR Vbeta segments and 13 reverse primers for TCR Jbeta segments. A multiplex PCR assay on genomic DNA amplified the CDR3 region of rearranged TCR beta genes. Amplified TCR beta libraries were sequenced as 87-base-pair reads on the Illumina HiSeq System. The source study handled its data this way. In a later analysis, tens of millions of unique TCR beta chains were counted across the roughly 610 repertoires, and roughly 9.9 million of these chains were shared by at least two donors. Raw reads were error-corrected and collapsed into unique sequences with a nearest-neighbor algorithm that merged closely related sequences to remove PCR and sequencing errors. CDR3 sequences were aligned to IMGT reference sequences to assign V, D and J gene segments. For a sequence to be retained, a match of at least six nucleotides was required to both a V gene segment and a J gene segment. A rearrangement counted as productive if the CDR3 had no stop codons and remained in frame with V and J, and every other rearrangement counted as non-productive. CDR3 was defined according to IMGT convention as the region running from the second conserved V-encoded cysteine to the conserved J-encoded phenylalanine. The earlier analysis of fewer than 750 of the donors excluded sequences that lacked an unambiguous match to a single V gene segment. An earlier analysis of over 450 of the donors classified V segments as functional when productive rearrangements were above 56.7% and as segregating when the standard deviation between donors was above 5%. A statistical classification framework was built to diagnose cytomegalovirus status from the catalog of TCR beta chain sequences. V and J gene assignment, in a later analysis, came from comparing TCR nucleotide sequences with IMGT/GENE-DB human TR gene sequences. In a later analysis, CDR3 sequences and most-parsimonious VDJ recombination scenarios were assigned using the TCRdist pipeline. A later analysis defined each TCR beta chain by its CDR3 amino acid sequence plus V-gene family, and excluded reads lacking a unique V-gene family. As a way to deal with suspected cross-contamination and a sequencing artifact, a later analysis dropped 450 to 600 nucleotide sequences that were highly shared and had low generation probability. A later analysis calculated a clonal expansion index for each public chain from normalized within-repertoire ranks of inferred template counts. Generation probabilities in a later analysis came from a VDJ recombination model fitted to out-of-frame rearrangements, and those results were checked against IGoR. In a later analysis, TCR-TCR, TCR-HLA and TCR-CMV co-occurrence was scored with hypergeometric tests, and a repertoire-size bias correction was applied to TCR pairs. A later analysis estimated false discovery rates by permuting HLA or CMV assignments 20 times. In a later analysis, co-occurring TCRs were grouped using DBSCAN, and TCRdist sequence similarity was added for clustering within HLA-allele-positive subsets. Repertoires with fewer than 30,000 or more than 120,000 public chains were left out of co-occurrence clustering, as were about five repertoires with anomalous nucleotide sharing. TCRdb mirrors the immuneACCESS table, restricted to in-frame sequences. Some clones are absent from its copies; in checked studies, under half trace to an unresolved V gene, and the reason for the others is unknown. D and trimming come from the DNA, and the V and J calls and clone size come from that table. Here the sample has approximately 150,000 clones; 70% to 85% occur a single time. Together, the top ten hold around 10% of the sample.

The cohort comprised 666 healthy bone marrow donors. At the time of sampling, all cohort members were nominally healthy, though unrecorded immune exposures were likely present. The donor was CMV seropositive and belonged to the group of around 300 seropositive cohort members. A peripheral blood sample was collected from each donor, and TCR beta sequencing was performed on peripheral blood mononuclear cells. The Qiagen DNeasy Blood Extraction Kit was used to extract genomic DNA from the blood cell samples. As encoded in the germline V gene (reference sequence), CDR1 is SEHNR while CDR2 is FQNEAQ. CDR3 length: 17 amino acids, cysteine to phenylalanine. The retained sequence is limited to the CDR3, 51 bases, with the frame set at the first base. V is pruned by 3 bases and J by 2 bases, leaving 5 bases of the junction without a gene match. A word on this clone: Which antigen it targets is not known. No base quality values were provided; no much bigger clone lies one nucleotide off.

Overall study outcomes, separate from this receptor: A later analysis found that HLA-associated TCR beta chains were more clonally expanded and had lower generation probabilities than equally common non-associated chains. Three of the identified cytomegalovirus-associated TCR beta chains were confirmed in vitro to be specific for cytomegalovirus antigens. A later analysis reported that several top co-occurrence clusters appeared linked to parvovirus B19, influenza, CMV and Epstein-Barr virus. In a later analysis, TCR association rates were found to vary across HLA loci, with the most associated TCRs seen for DRB1 alleles and the fewest for HLA-C alleles. Because some donors lacked HLA typing at each locus, the association tests relied only on the typed subset. In a later genetic analysis, a missense DCLRE1C variant was associated with V-gene and J-gene trimming of TCR beta chains, and the association was replicated in an independent cohort. According to a later genetic analysis, donors in an Asian-associated ancestry cluster had fewer N-insertions in productive TCRs than the roughly 660-donor mean. According to the authors, the approach could potentially be generalized to other disease states and immunological phenotypes. CMV serostatus was the only immune exposure information available for the cohort. Correlated functional status among segregating V segments might be attributable to linkage disequilibrium, but an unknown experimental factor could not be ruled out. The classifier was reported to diagnose cytomegalovirus status with high specificity and sensitivity in both the original and validation cohorts. When HLA alleles, especially DR and DQ, strongly co-occurred, TCR associations were difficult to assign to individual alleles. Across donors, most TCR sequences were observed very rarely, whereas some public TCRs were present in many individuals. This cohort had only TCR beta chains sequenced, and the lack of alpha or paired-chain data limited which features could be detected. A later analysis associated 15,000 or so TCR beta sequences with specific HLA alleles at a false discovery rate of 0.05. A further reported finding was that TCR beta sequences accurately predicted the HLA-A and HLA-B alleles for most subjects in the first cohort. The presence/absence analyses assumed that sequencing depth was roughly uniform across donors, and that assumption may not be true. A cluster of highly shared sequence variants was judged likely to be a technical artifact of the sequencing pipeline. An earlier analysis of several hundred of the donors showed that most TCR beta V segments appeared in productive rearrangements either about 90% or about 30% of the time, which broadly matched IMGT annotations. The earlier analysis of nearly 600 of the donors excluded about 16 rarely observed V segments, including chromosome 9 orphons, because counts were too low. Some IMGT-functional V segments, including TRBV6-2 and TRBV6-3, could not be told apart with the 87-base-pair reads, so those segments were excluded. A total of 164 TCR beta chains were listed by the study as associated with cytomegalovirus. In a later analysis, most CMV-associated TCR beta chains were found to appear HLA-restricted, with HLA associations seemingly driven largely by CMV exposure.

The sequenced material came from PBMCs. The chain is made from TRBV7-9 and TRBJ2-3, with 13 bases matching TRBD2. This clonotype was obtained from a woman in her fifties or sixties in good health and CMV-seropositive. The bases are TGTGCCAGCAGCTTCGGACTAGCGGGAGATCTCACAGATACGCAGTATTTT. It is translated as CASSFGLAGDLTDTQYF.